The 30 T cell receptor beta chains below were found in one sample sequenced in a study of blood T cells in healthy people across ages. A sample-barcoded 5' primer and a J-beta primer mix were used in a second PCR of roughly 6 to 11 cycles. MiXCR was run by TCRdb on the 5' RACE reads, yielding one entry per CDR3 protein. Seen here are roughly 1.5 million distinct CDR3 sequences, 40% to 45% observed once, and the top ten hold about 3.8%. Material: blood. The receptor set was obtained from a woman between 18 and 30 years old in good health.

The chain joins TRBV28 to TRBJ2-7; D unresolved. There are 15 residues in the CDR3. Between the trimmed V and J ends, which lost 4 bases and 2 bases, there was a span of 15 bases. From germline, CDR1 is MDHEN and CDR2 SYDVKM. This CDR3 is CASSSHAPRPYEQYF. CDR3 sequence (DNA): TGTGCCAGCAGTTCCCATGCCCCGCGTCCCTACGAGCAGTACTTC. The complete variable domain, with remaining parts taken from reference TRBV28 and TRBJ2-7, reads DVKVTQSSRYLVKRTGEKVFLECVQDMDHENMFWYRQDPGLGLRLIYFSYDVKMKEKGDIPEGYSVSREKKERFSLILESASTNQTSMYLCASSSHAPRPYEQYFGPGTRLTVT.

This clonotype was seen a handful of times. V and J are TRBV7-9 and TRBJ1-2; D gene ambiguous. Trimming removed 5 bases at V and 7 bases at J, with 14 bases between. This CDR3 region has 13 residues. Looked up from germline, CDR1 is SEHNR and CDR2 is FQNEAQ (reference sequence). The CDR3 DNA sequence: TGTGCCAGCAGCCCGCGGGATCGGATTGGCTACACCTTC. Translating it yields CASSPRDRIGYTF.

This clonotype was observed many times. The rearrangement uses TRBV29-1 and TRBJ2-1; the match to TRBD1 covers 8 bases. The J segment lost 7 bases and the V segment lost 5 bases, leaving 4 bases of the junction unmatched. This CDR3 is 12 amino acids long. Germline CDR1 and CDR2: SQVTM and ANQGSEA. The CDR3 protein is CSVRTGKNEQFF. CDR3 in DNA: TGCAGCGTTCGGACAGGGAAGAATGAGCAGTTCTTC.

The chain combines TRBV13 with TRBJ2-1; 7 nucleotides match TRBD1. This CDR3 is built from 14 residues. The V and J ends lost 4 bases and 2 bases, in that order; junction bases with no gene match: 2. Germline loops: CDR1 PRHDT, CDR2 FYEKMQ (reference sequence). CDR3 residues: CASSSTGAYNEQFF. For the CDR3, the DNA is TGTGCCAGCAGCTCCACAGGGGCCTACAATGAGCAGTTCTTC.

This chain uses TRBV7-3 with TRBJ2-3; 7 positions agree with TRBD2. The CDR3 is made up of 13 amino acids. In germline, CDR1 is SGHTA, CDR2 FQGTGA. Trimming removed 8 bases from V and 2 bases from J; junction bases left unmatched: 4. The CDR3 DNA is TGTGCCAGCGCACGGGGGGACACAGATACGCAGTATTTT. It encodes CASARGDTDTQYF.

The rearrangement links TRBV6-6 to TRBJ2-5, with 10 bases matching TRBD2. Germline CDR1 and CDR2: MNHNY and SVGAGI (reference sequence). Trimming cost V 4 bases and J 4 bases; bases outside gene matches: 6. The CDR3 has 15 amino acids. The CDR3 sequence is CASSSSGSRSETQYF. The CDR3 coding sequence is TGTGCCAGCAGTTCTAGCGGGAGTCGGTCAGAGACCCAGTACTTC.

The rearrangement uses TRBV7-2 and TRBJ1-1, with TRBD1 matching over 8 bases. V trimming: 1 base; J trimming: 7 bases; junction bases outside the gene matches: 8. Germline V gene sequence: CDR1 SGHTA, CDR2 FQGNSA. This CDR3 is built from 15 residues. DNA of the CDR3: TGTGCCAGCAGCTTAGGACCCGACAGGGGATATGAAGCTTTCTTT. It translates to CASSLGPDRGYEAFF.

The CDR3 DNA reads TGTGCCAGCAGCCTGAGAACTAGCGGGGCCTACTACGAGCAGTACTTC. Amino acid sequence: CASSLRTSGAYYEQYF. The chain employs TRBV7-2 and TRBJ2-7, with 10 nucleotides matching TRBD2. The CDR3 totals 16 residues. The V and J ends lost 5 bases and 3 bases, in that order; junction bases with no gene match: 10. Germline CDR1 reads SGHTA; CDR2 reads FQGNSA. Full variable domain (remainder filled in from reference TRBV7-2 and TRBJ2-7): GAGVSQSPSNKVTEKGKDVELRCDPISGHTALYWYRQSLGQGLEFLIYFQGNSAPDKSGLPSDRFSAERTGGSVSTLTIQRTQQEDSAVYLCASSLRTSGAYYEQYFGPGTRLTVT.

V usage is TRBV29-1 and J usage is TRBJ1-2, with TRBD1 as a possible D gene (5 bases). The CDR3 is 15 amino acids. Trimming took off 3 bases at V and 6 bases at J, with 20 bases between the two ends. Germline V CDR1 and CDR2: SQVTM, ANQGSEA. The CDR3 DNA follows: TGCAGCGTTGATAGAGATTGGCACACCAGGGATGGCTACACCTTC. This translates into CSVDRDWHTRDGYTF.

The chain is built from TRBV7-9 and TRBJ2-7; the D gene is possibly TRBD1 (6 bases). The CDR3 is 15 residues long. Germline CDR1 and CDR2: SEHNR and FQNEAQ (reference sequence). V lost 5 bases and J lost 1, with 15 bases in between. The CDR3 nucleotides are TGTGCCAGCAGCAAGGGACAAGACCTATCCTACGAGCAGTACTTC. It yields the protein CASSKGQDLSYEQYF.

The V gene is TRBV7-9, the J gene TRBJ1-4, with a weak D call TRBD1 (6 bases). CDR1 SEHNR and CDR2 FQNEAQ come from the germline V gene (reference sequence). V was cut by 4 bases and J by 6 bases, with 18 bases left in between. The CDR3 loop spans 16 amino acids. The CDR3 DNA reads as TGTGCCAGCAGCTCAAGGCCACAGGGTTCGGATGAAAAACTGTTTTTT. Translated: CASSSRPQGSDEKLFF.

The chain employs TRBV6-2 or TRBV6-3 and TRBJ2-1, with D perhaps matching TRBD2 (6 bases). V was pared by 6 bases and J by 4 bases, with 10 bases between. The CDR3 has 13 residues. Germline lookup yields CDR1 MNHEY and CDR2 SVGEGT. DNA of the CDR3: TGTGCCAGCAGACTAAGCGGGTACAATGAGCAGTTCTTC. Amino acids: CASRLSGYNEQFF.

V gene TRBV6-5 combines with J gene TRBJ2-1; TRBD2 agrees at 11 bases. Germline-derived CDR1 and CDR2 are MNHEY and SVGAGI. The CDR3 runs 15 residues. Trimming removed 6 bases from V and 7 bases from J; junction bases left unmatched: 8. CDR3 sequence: CASRILAGAANEQFF. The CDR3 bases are TGTGCCAGCAGGATACTAGCGGGAGCAGCAAATGAGCAGTTCTTC.

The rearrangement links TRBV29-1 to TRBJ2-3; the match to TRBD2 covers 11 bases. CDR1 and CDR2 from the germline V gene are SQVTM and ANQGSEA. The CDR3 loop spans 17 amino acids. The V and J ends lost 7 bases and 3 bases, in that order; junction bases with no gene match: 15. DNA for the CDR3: TGCAGCGCCTTGACCGGGACTAGCGGTAGGGTGACAGATACGCAGTATTTT. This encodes CSALTGTSGRVTDTQYF.

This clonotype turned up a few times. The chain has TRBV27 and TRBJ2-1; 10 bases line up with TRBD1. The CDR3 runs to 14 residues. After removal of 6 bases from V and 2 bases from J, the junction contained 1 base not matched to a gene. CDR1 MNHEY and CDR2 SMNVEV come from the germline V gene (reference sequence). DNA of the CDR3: TGTGCCAGCAGGACAGGGGGCCCCTACAATGAGCAGTTCTTC. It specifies CASRTGGPYNEQFF.

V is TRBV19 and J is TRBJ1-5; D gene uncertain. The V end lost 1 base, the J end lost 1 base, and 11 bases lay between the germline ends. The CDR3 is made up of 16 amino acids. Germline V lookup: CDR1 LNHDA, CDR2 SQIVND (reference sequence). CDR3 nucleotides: TGTGCCAGTAGTATAGGACGGAATAGGAGCAATCAGCCCCAGCATTTT. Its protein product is CASSIGRNRSNQPQHF. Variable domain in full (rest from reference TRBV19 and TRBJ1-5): DGGITQSPKYLFRKEGQNVTLSCEQNLNHDAMYWYRQDPGQGLRLIYYSQIVNDFQKGDIAEGYSVSREKKESFPLTVTSAQKNPTAFYLCASSIGRNRSNQPQHFGDGTRLSIL.

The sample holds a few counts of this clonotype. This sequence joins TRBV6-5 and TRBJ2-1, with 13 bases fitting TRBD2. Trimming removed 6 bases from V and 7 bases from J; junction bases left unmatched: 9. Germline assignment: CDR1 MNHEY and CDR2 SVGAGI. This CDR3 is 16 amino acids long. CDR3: CASSYGTSGKLNEQFF. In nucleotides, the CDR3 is TGTGCCAGCAGCTACGGGACTAGCGGGAAGTTGAATGAGCAGTTCTTC.

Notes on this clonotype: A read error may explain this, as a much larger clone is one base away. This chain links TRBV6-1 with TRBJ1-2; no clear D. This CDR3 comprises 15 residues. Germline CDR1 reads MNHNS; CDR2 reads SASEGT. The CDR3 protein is CASSEAPGFYYDYTF. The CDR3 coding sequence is TGTGCCAGCAGTGAAGCTCCCGGGTTCTACTATGACTACACCTTC.

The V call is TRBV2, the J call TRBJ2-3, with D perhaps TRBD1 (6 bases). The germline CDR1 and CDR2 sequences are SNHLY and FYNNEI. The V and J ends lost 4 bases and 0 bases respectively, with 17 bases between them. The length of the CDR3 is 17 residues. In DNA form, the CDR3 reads TGTGCCAGCAGTGCAGGGCAGGGGCTAACTAGCACAGATACGCAGTATTTT. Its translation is CASSAGQGLTSTDTQYF.

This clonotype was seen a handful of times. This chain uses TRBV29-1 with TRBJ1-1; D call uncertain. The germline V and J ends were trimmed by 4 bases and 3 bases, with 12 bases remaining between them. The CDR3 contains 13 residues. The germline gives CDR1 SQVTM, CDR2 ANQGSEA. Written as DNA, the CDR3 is TGCAGCGTTGGCCACATGAGGGACACTGAAGCTTTCTTT. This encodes CSVGHMRDTEAFF. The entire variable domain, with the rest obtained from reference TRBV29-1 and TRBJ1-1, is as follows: SAVISQKPSRDICQRGTSLTIQCQVDSQVTMMFWYRQQPGQSLTLIATANQGSEATYESGFVIDKFPISRPNLTFSTLTVSNMSPEDSSIYLCSVGHMRDTEAFFGQGTRLTVV.

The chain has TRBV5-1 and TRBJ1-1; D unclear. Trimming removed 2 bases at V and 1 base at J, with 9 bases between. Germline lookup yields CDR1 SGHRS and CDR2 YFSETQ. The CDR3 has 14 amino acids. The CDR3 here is CASSFGPANTEAFF. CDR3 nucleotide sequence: TGCGCCAGCAGCTTCGGACCGGCGAACACTGAAGCTTTCTTT.

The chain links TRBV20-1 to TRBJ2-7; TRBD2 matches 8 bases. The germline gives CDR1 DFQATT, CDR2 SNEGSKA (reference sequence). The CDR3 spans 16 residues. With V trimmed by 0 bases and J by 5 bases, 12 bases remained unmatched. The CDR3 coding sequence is TGCAGTGCTAGAGACCCCAGGAGCGGGAGTCCCAACGAGCAGTACTTC. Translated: CSARDPRSGSPNEQYF.

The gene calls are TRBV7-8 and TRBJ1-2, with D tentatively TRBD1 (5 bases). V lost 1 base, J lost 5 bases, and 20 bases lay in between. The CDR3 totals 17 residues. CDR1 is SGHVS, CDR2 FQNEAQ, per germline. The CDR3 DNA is TGTGCCAGCAGCTTAGTAGGAGAGGGGAGCGGGAGTTATGGCTACACCTTC. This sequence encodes CASSLVGEGSGSYGYTF. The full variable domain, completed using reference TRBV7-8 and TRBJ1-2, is GAGVSQSPRYKVAKRGQDVALRCDPISGHVSLFWYQQALGQGPEFLTYFQNEAQLDKSGLPSDRFFAERPEGSVSTLKIQRTQQEDSAVYLCASSLVGEGSGSYGYTFGSGTRLTVV.

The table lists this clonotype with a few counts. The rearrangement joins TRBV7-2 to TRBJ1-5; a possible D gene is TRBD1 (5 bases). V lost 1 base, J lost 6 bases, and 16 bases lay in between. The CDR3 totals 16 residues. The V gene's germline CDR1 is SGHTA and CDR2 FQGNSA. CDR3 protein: CASSLGSGWNSQPQHF. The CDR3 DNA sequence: TGTGCCAGCAGCTTAGGCTCAGGGTGGAATAGTCAGCCCCAGCATTTT.

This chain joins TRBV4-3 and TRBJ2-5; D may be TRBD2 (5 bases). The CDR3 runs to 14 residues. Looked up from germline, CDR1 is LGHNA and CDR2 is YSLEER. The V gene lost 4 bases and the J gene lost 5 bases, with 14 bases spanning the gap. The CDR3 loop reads CASSRVALRETQYF. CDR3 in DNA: TGCGCCAGCAGCCGGGTAGCGTTGAGGGAGACCCAGTACTTC.

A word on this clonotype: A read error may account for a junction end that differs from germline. The CDR3 sequence: CVSDYGGVDEKLFF. The CDR3 region has the DNA TGTGTCAGCGATTATGGGGGTGTTGATGAAAAACTGTTTTTT. The rearrangement joins TRBV7-9 to TRBJ1-4; D is perhaps TRBD1 (5 bases). There are 14 residues in the CDR3. Germline CDR1 and CDR2: SEHNR and FQNEAQ (reference sequence).

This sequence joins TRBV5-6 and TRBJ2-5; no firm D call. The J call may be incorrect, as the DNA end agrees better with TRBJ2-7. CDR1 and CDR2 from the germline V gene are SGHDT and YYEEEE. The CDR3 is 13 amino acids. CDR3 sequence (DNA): TGTGCCAGCAGCTTTGCTCCGACATCCGAGCAGTACTTC. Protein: CASSFAPTSEQYF.

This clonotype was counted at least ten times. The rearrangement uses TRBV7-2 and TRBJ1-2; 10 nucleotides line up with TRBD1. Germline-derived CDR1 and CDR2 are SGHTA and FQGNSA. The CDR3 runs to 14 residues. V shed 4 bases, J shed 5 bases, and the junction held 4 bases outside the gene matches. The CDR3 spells CASSSGQGYYGYTF. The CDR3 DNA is TGTGCCAGCAGCTCGGGACAGGGGTATTATGGCTACACCTTC.

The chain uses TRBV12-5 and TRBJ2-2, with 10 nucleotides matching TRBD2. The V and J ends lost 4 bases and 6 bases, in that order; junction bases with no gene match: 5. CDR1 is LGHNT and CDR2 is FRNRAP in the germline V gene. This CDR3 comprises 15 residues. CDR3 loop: CASGSSSGSSGELFF. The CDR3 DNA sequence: TGTGCTAGTGGTTCGTCTAGCGGGAGTTCCGGGGAGCTGTTTTTT.

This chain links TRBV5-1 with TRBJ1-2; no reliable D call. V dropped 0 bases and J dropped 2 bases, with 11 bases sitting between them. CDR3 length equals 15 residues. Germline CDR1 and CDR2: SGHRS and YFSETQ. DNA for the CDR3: TGCGCCAGCAGCTTGGGCCAGCCGGGGAACTATGGCTACACCTTC. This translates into CASSLGQPGNYGYTF.